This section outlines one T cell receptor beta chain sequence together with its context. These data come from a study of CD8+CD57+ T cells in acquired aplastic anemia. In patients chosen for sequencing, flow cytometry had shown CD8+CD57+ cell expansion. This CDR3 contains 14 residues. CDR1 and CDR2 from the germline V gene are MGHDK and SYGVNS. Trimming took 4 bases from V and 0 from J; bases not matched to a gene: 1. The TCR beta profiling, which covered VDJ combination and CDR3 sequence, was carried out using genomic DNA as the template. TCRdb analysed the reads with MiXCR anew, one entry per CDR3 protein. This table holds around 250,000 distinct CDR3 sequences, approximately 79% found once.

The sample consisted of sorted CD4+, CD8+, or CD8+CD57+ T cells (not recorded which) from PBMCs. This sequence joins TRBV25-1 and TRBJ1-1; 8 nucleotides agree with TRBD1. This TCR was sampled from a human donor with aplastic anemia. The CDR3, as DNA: TGTGCCAGCAGTGTGACAGGGGTGAACACTGAAGCTTTCTTT. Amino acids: CASSVTGVNTEAFF. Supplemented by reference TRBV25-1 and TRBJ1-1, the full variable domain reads EADIYQTPRYLVIGTGKKITLECSQTMGHDKMYWYQQDPGMELHLIHYSYGVNSTEKGDLSSESTVSRIRTEHFPLTLESARPSHTSQYLCASSVTGVNTEAFFGQGTRLTVV.